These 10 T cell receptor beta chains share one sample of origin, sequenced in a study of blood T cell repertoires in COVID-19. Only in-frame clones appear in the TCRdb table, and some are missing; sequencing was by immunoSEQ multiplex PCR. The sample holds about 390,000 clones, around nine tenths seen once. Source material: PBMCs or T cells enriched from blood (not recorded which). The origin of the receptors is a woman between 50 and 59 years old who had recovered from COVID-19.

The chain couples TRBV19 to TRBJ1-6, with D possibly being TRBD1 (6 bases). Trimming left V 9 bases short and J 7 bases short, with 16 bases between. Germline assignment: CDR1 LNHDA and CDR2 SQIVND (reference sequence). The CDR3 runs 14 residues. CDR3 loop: CASLGDTSNSPLHF. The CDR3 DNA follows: TGTGCCAGCCTAGGGGACACATCAAATTCACCCCTCCACTTT.

The CDR3 here is CASSSIQGYTF. The CDR3 DNA sequence: TGTGCCAGCAGTTCGATTCAGGGCTACACCTTC. The J gene is TRBJ1-2, the V gene TRBV12-3 or TRBV12-4; D is uncertain. CDR3 size: 11 residues. V was clipped by 4 bases and J by 8 bases, with 8 bases between them.

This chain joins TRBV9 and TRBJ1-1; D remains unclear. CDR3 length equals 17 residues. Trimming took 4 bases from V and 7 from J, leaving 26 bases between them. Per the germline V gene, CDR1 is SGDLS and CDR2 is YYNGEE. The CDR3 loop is CASSPSVFQEELDEAFF. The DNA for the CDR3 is TGTGCCAGCAGCCCGAGCGTTTTTCAGGAGGAACTGGATGAAGCTTTCTTT.

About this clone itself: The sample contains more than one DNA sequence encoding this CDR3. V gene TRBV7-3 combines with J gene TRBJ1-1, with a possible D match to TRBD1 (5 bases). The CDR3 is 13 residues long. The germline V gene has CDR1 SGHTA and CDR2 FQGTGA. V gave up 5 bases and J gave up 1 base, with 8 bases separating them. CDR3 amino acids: CASSLGQNTEAFF. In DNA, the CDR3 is TGTGCCAGCAGCCTAGGACAGAACACTGAAGCTTTCTTT.

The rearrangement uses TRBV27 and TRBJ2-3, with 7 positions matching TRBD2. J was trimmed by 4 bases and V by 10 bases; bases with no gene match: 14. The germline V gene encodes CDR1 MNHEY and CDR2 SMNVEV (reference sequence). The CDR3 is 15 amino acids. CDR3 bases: TGTGCCACCCGGGGCGTCCAGCGGGGCGCAGATACGCAGTATTTT. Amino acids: CATRGVQRGADTQYF.

In DNA form, the CDR3 reads TGTGCCAGCAGCCCCGGTCCAGGGGCGAGTCAGCCCCAGCATTTT. Translation: CASSPGPGASQPQHF. V usage is TRBV9 and J usage is TRBJ1-5, with TRBD1 as a possible D gene (6 bases). Trimming removed 4 bases from V and 6 bases from J, with 17 bases in between. The CDR3 has 15 residues. Germline values: CDR1 SGDLS, CDR2 YYNGEE.

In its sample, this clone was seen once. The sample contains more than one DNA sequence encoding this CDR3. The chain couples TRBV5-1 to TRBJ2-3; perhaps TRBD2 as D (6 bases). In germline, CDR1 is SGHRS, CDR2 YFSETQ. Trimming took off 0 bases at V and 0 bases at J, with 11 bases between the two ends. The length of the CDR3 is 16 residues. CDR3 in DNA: TGCGCCAGCAGCTTGGTGGGGGGACCTAGCACAGATACGCAGTATTTT. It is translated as CASSLVGGPSTDTQYF. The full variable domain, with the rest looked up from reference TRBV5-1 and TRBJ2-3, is KAGVTQTPRYLIKTRGQQVTLSCSPISGHRSVSWYQQTPGQGLQFLFEYFSETQRNKGNFPGRFSGRQFSNSRSEMNVSTLELGDSALYLCASSLVGGPSTDTQYFGPGTRLTVL.

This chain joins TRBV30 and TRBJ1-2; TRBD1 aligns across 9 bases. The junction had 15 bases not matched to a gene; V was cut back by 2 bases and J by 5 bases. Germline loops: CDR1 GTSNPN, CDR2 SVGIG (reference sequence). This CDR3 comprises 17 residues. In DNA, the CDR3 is TGTGCCTGGAGTTTCGGGACAGGGTACGTGCAGTGGTATGGCTACACCTTC. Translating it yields CAWSFGTGYVQWYGYTF.

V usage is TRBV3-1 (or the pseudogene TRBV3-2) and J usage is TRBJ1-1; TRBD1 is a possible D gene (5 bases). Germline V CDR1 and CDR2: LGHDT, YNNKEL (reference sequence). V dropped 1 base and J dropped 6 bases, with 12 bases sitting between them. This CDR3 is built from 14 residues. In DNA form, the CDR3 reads TGTGCCAGCAGCCAAGCGCTAGACAGTTCTGAAGCTTTCTTT. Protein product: CASSQALDSSEAFF.

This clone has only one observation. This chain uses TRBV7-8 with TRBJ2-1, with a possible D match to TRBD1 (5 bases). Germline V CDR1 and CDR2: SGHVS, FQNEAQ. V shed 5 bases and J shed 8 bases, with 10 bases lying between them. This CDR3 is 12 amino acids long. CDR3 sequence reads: CASSHQGYEQFF. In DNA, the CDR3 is TGTGCCAGCAGCCACCAGGGCTATGAGCAGTTCTTC.